This T cell receptor (beta chain) is drawn from a study of blood T cell repertoires in COVID-19. Study as a whole: The United States, Italy and Spain provided the acute and convalescent COVID-19 samples.

Only in-frame clones appear in the TCRdb table, and some are missing; sequencing was by immunoSEQ multiplex PCR. The sample holds approximately 190,000 clones, about 88% seen once. Trimming took off 3 bases at V and 8 bases at J, with 16 bases between the two ends. The CDR3 is 14 amino acids. The germline CDR1 and CDR2 sequences are LGHDT and YNNKEL (reference sequence). The chain is built from TRBV3-1 (or the pseudogene TRBV3-2) and TRBJ1-2, with a possible D match to TRBD1 (6 bases). Specimen: peripheral blood. This TCR came from a woman aged 40 to 50 who had recovered from COVID-19. CDR3 in DNA: TGTGCCAGCAGCCATCCGGACAGATTGGACGGCTACACCTTC. Encoded protein: CASSHPDRLDGYTF.